One and the same sample provided the 3 T cell receptor beta chains below, sequenced in a study of response to subunit inactivated influenza vaccine (dated by TCRdb to 2017 to 2018). The receptor library was made with RT-PCR. Sequenced on an Illumina HiSeq 2500. In-frame beta chains were kept once TCRdb had trimmed the public reads at Q25 with fastp and called clones with MiXCR. One record per CDR3 amino acid sequence lists the most common genes and DNA. The sample has around 480,000 distinct CDR3 sequences on record, approximately 11% of them singletons. The ten top clones hold approximately 12% of the sample. The time point label of this sample denotes: around 45 days after influenza vaccine administration. Sample: PBMCs from blood, taken more than 35 days after vaccination. The receptor set was obtained from a man aged 50 to 59 who received an inactivated influenza vaccine. Donor details come from another sample of the same person, matched by shared clones.

This clonotype was detected ten times or more. This chain connects TRBV7-2 to TRBJ2-7; 7 bases are shared with TRBD2. The CDR3 sequence is 16 residues long. V gave up 1 base and J gave up 0 bases; unmatched junction bases: 6. Germline V gene data show CDR1 as SGHTA and CDR2 as FQGNSA. This chain's CDR3 is CASSLVGGGSSYEQYF. DNA for the CDR3: TGTGCCAGCAGCTTAGTCGGCGGGGGAAGCTCCTACGAGCAGTACTTC.

The V call is TRBV2, the J call TRBJ1-1; D not certain. Germline lookup yields CDR1 SNHLY and CDR2 FYNNEI. Deletions cut 1 base from V and 8 bases from J, with 17 bases between. The length of the CDR3 is 15 residues. CDR3: CASSEDRAVPEEAFF. The CDR3 DNA reads TGTGCCAGCAGTGAAGATCGGGCAGTCCCGGAGGAAGCTTTCTTT.

This clonotype was observed at least ten times. The chain couples TRBV7-2 to TRBJ2-1, with 13 bases aligning to TRBD2. V was pared by 1 base and J by 5 bases, with 2 bases of the junction left unmatched. CDR1 is SGHTA and CDR2 is FQGNSA in the germline V gene. The CDR3 is 16 amino acids. CDR3 in amino acids: CASSLGTSGRNNEQFF. DNA of the CDR3: TGTGCCAGCAGCTTAGGGACTAGCGGGAGAAACAATGAGCAGTTCTTC.